The T cell receptor beta chain described here comes from a study of blood T cell repertoires in COVID-19. Turning to the study itself: Material from acute and convalescent COVID-19 was sourced from the United States, Italy and Spain. T cells, B-cell-depleted T cells, or PBMCs provided the cDNA or gDNA that served as material.

In the study's own analysis: Nucleated cell number was recorded as an estimate derived from reference gene primer amplification. Assay used: immunoSEQ multiplex PCR; TCRdb lists only in-frame clones, some missing. V, J and clone size were drawn from that table, and D and trimming were deduced from the DNA. The sample consists of roughly 12,000 clones, 85% to 95% of them appearing once. The V segment lost 5 bases and the J segment 7 bases; nucleotides outside the gene matches: 6. Germline CDR1 is SGHTA and CDR2 is FQGNSA. This CDR3 is built from 14 residues. The chain couples TRBV7-2 to TRBJ2-5; 11 nucleotides match TRBD1. The TCR sequence derives from a woman in her seventies with active COVID-19. The specimen sequenced was peripheral blood. CDR3 coding DNA: TGTGCCAGCAGCGCCGCCGGGACAGGGGGGACCCAGTACTTC. Its translation is CASSAAGTGGTQYF.